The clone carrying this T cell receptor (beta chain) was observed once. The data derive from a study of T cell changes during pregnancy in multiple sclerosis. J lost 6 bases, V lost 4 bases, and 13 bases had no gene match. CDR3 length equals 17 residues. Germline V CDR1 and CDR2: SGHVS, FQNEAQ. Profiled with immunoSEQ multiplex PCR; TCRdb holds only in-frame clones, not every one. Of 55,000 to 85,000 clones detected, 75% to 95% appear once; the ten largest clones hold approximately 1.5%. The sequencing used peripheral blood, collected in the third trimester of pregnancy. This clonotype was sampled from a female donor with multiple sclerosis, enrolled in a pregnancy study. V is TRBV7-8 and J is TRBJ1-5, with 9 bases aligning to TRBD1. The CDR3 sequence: CASSSSLDTGGRQPQHF. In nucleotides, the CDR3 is TGTGCCAGCAGCTCCTCCTTGGATACAGGGGGCCGTCAGCCCCAGCATTTT.